This TCR beta chain is from a study of neurological immune-mediated disorders. This clonotype was counted at least ten times. The CDR3 has 16 residues. V was pared by 5 bases and J by 8 bases, with 22 bases between. The yield of each sequencing run was over 160 million TCR-beta sequences from 15-18 subjects. MiXCR was run by TCRdb on the 5' RACE reads, yielding one entry per CDR3 protein. The repertoire holds about 58,000 distinct CDR3 sequences, with approximately 3.6% as singletons. V gene TRBV12-3 or TRBV12-4 combines with J gene TRBJ2-1; D could derive from TRBD1 or TRBD2 (5 bases each). Material: PBMCs. The source of this sequence is an older woman with multiple sclerosis. CDR3 amino acids: CASSRTGTVTVDEQFF. In nucleotides, the CDR3 is TGTGCCAGCAGTCGTACCGGGACCGTCACGGTGGATGAGCAGTTCTTC.